This entry lists 23 T cell receptor beta chains sequenced from one sample in a study of T cell responses to AZD1222 COVID-19 vaccine. This table comes from immunoSEQ multiplex PCR, and its TCRdb copy is limited to in-frame clones, with some not included. The profile shows about 97,000 clones, around 83% of them singletons. This specimen consisted of peripheral blood, obtained on day 0 of AZD1222 vaccination. The receptors shown here come from an adult in good health.

The chain couples TRBV27 to TRBJ1-5, with TRBD1 matching over 8 bases. This CDR3 is 15 amino acids long. Germline V CDR1 and CDR2: MNHEY, SMNVEV (reference sequence). V was clipped by 6 bases and J by 3 bases; unmatched bases: 7. In DNA, the CDR3 is TGTGCCAGCAGCGCGGGACAGGCTTACAATCAGCCCCAGCATTTT. Amino acids: CASSAGQAYNQPQHF.

The CDR3 reads CASSEGGYQPQHF. CDR3 in DNA: TGTGCCAGCAGCGAGGGGGGCTATCAGCCCCAGCATTTT. J is TRBJ1-5 and V is TRBV7-2; the D gene is possibly TRBD1 (6 bases). The V gene lost 5 bases and the J gene lost 5 bases, with 10 bases spanning the gap. CDR3 size: 13 residues. CDR1 and CDR2 from the germline V gene are SGHTA and FQGNSA. The variable domain in full, completed from reference TRBV7-2 and TRBJ1-5, reads GAGVSQSPSNKVTEKGKDVELRCDPISGHTALYWYRQSLGQGLEFLIYFQGNSAPDKSGLPSDRFSAERTGGSVSTLTIQRTQQEDSAVYLCASSEGGYQPQHFGDGTRLSIL.

For the CDR3, the DNA is TGTGCCAGCAGTTATTACCAGGCCGATAAACTGTTTTTT. This gives the protein CASSYYQADKLFF. This chain links TRBV6-2 or TRBV6-3 with TRBJ1-4; D call uncertain. The germline gives CDR1 MNHEY, CDR2 SVGEGT. Trimming pared 3 bases from V and 11 bases from J, leaving 13 bases between. The CDR3 sequence is 13 residues long.

CDR3 residues: CAWSRTGGGVEQFF. The CDR3 DNA reads as TGTGCCTGGAGTAGGACAGGGGGTGGCGTTGAGCAGTTCTTC. The chain uses TRBV30 and TRBJ2-1; 10 positions match TRBD1. V lost 2 bases, J lost 9 bases, and 7 bases stayed unmatched. Germline CDR1 is GTSNPN and CDR2 is SVGIG (reference sequence). This CDR3 contains 14 residues.

The V gene is TRBV15, the J gene TRBJ2-1, with D unresolved. This CDR3 region has 11 residues. The V gene's germline CDR1 is LNHNV and CDR2 YYDKDF (reference sequence). With 1 base removed from V and 6 bases from J, the gap between germline ends came to 1 base. DNA of the CDR3: TGTGCCACCAGCAGAGGCAATGAGCAGTTCTTC. This translates into CATSRGNEQFF.

CDR3 residues: CASSVGLAGEETQYF. CDR3 bases: TGTGCCAGCAGCGTAGGACTAGCGGGGGAAGAGACCCAGTACTTC. This chain uses TRBV9 with TRBJ2-5; TRBD2 aligns across 12 bases. CDR3 size: 15 residues. Looked up from germline, CDR1 is SGDLS and CDR2 is YYNGEE. V was clipped by 0 bases and J by 3 bases; unmatched bases: 0.

This chain links TRBV4-2 with TRBJ1-3; 9 nucleotides align to TRBD1. Germline CDR1 LGHNA, CDR2 YNFKEQ. The CDR3 loop spans 15 amino acids. Losses at the gene ends were 3 bases for V and 4 bases for J; bases not matched to a gene: 4. The CDR3 coding sequence is TGTGCCAGCAGCCATCCGGACAGGGGCGGAAACACCATATATTTT. Translation: CASSHPDRGGNTIYF.

The rearrangement joins TRBV7-9 to TRBJ1-2, with TRBD1 identical over 8 bases. The germline V gene has CDR1 SEHNR and CDR2 FQNEAQ (reference sequence). This CDR3 region has 15 residues. J lost 0 bases, V lost 5 bases, and 5 bases had no gene match. The CDR3 spells CASSQGQESNYGYTF. CDR3 sequence (DNA): TGTGCCAGCAGCCAGGGACAGGAGTCTAACTATGGCTACACCTTC.

The sample holds many counts of this clone. The CDR3 sequence is CASSDGTGPETQYF. CDR3 in DNA: TGTGCCAGCAGTGACGGAACGGGTCCGGAGACCCAGTACTTC. The V call is TRBV25-1, the J call TRBJ2-5; unclear D gene. This CDR3 spans 14 amino acids. The germline V gene has CDR1 MGHDK and CDR2 SYGVNS. V lost 3 bases, J lost 5 bases, and 13 bases lay in between.

This clone was counted a single time. This chain connects TRBV5-6 to TRBJ2-1; D not certain. This CDR3 has 15 amino acids. Trimming stripped 2 bases from V and 2 bases from J, with 11 bases between. Per the germline V gene, CDR1 is SGHDT and CDR2 is YYEEEE. The CDR3 loop reads CASSFETFTYNEQFF. CDR3 bases: TGTGCCAGCAGCTTCGAAACTTTCACCTACAATGAGCAGTTCTTC.

CDR3 region: CASSVGGQGVSPLHF. The DNA for the CDR3 is TGTGCCAGCAGCGTTGGAGGACAGGGGGTTTCACCCCTCCACTTT. V and J are TRBV9 and TRBJ1-6; 10 bases are a match to TRBD1. Unmatched junction bases numbered 5, after V lost 2 bases and J lost 9 bases. The CDR3 runs to 15 residues. Germline loops: CDR1 SGDLS, CDR2 YYNGEE.

The rearrangement links TRBV13 to TRBJ2-5, with D unclear. This CDR3 is built from 16 residues. Germline values: CDR1 PRHDT, CDR2 FYEKMQ (reference sequence). Trimming shortened V by 2 bases and J by 0 bases, and 13 bases separated the two germline ends. CDR3 sequence: CASSLRAIEYQETQYF. As DNA, the CDR3 is TGTGCCAGCAGCTTACGCGCGATTGAGTACCAAGAGACCCAGTACTTC.

J is TRBJ1-6 and V is TRBV4-1, with D uncertain. Trimming took off 1 base at V and 7 bases at J, with 5 bases between the two ends. CDR3 length: 13 amino acids. Germline V gene lookup returns CDR1 MGHRA and CDR2 YSYEKL. Written as DNA, the CDR3 is TGCGCCAGCAGCCAAGGGGCCAATTCACCCCTCCACTTT. Its protein is CASSQGANSPLHF.

The chain couples TRBV4-2 to TRBJ1-2; D unresolved. Germline assignment: CDR1 LGHNA and CDR2 YNFKEQ. The CDR3 consists of 15 residues. V shed 0 bases and J shed 0 bases, with 8 bases lying between them. The CDR3 reads CASSQDFGTNYGYTF. DNA for the CDR3: TGTGCCAGCAGCCAAGACTTCGGCACTAACTATGGCTACACCTTC.

This clone is medium-sized (0.01 to 0.1%) in the sample. The chain recombines TRBV12-5 with TRBJ1-5, with D possibly being TRBD1 (5 bases). The V gene's germline CDR1 is LGHNT and CDR2 FRNRAP. The V and J ends lost 1 base and 7 bases respectively, with 8 bases between them. The CDR3 is 13 residues long. The chain's CDR3 is CASGLAGRQPQHF. The CDR3 bases are TGTGCTAGTGGTTTGGCAGGGCGCCAGCCCCAGCATTTT.

The chain carries TRBV7-6 and TRBJ1-2, with a weak D call TRBD1 (5 bases). The V end was cut by 4 bases, the J end by 4 bases, with 16 bases between. Germline loops: CDR1 SGHVS, CDR2 FNYEAQ. This CDR3 has 15 amino acids. CDR3 loop: CASSSLTQGLYGYTF. CDR3 DNA: TGTGCCAGCAGCTCCCTGACCCAGGGACTCTATGGCTACACCTTC. Together with reference TRBV7-6 and TRBJ1-2, the CDR3 gives the full variable domain: GAGVSQSPRYKVTKRGQDVALRCDPISGHVSLYWYRQALGQGPEFLTYFNYEAQQDKSGLPNDRFSAERPEGSISTLTIQRTEQRDSAMYRCASSSLTQGLYGYTFGSGTRLTVV.

This rearrangement joins TRBV5-1 to TRBJ2-7; 10 bases align to TRBD2. The CDR3 extends over 15 amino acids. Trimming at V came to 2 bases and at J to 2 bases, leaving 4 bases not matched to a gene. Looked up from germline, CDR1 is SGHRS and CDR2 is YFSETQ. Written as DNA, the CDR3 is TGCGCCAGCAGCTTTCAGGGGACTAGCGCCTACGAGCAGTACTTC. Amino acid sequence: CASSFQGTSAYEQYF.

The chain uses TRBV4-1 and TRBJ2-3; D unclear. The CDR3 loop spans 13 amino acids. The germline V gene encodes CDR1 MGHRA and CDR2 YSYEKL. The V and J ends lost 5 bases and 1 base respectively, with 7 bases between them. The CDR3 DNA is TGCGCCAGCAGCTCGAGCGGCACAGATACGCAGTATTTT. It encodes CASSSSGTDTQYF.

This clone occurred a few times. The chain recombines TRBV14 with TRBJ1-2; D is ambiguous. CDR3 size: 13 residues. Germline loops: CDR1 SGHDN, CDR2 FVKESK. V lost 0 bases and J lost 3, with 5 bases in between. CDR3 DNA sequence: TGTGCCAGCAGCCAAGACACCTACTATGGCTACACCTTC. Translation gives CASSQDTYYGYTF.

The CDR3 spells CASSLFRTGGNSPLHF. CDR3 in DNA: TGTGCCAGCAGCTTGTTCAGGACAGGGGGGAATTCACCCCTCCACTTT. This chain uses TRBV5-5 with TRBJ1-6; 10 bases map to TRBD1. Germline CDR1 reads SGHKS; CDR2 reads YYEKEE (reference sequence). The CDR3 runs to 16 residues. The V gene end was trimmed by 1 base and the J gene end by 7 bases; junction bases not matched to a gene: 5.

This chain uses TRBV11-2 with TRBJ1-1; D call uncertain. Deletions cut 1 base from V and 8 bases from J, with 5 bases between. The CDR3 sequence is 11 residues long. Germline loops: CDR1 SGHAT, CDR2 FQNNGV. The CDR3 region is CASSLGLEAFF. The CDR3 coding sequence is TGTGCCAGCAGCTTAGGTCTGGAAGCTTTCTTT.

The V call is TRBV3-1 (or the pseudogene TRBV3-2), the J call TRBJ2-7; D is unresolved. The length of the CDR3 is 13 residues. The V gene lost 6 bases and the J gene lost 4 bases, with 13 bases spanning the gap. In germline, CDR1 is LGHDT, CDR2 YNNKEL (reference sequence). CDR3 sequence: CASSQTSDYEQYF. CDR3 coding DNA: TGTGCCAGCAGTCAGACCTCCGATTACGAGCAGTACTTC.

The V and J genes are TRBV9 and TRBJ1-6; TRBD1 is a possible D gene (6 bases). V lost 2 bases to trimming and J lost 5 bases, with 17 bases between them. The CDR3 totals 17 residues. Germline V lookup: CDR1 SGDLS, CDR2 YYNGEE. CDR3 protein: CASSVDVDRTNNSPLHF. The DNA of the CDR3 is TGTGCCAGCAGCGTCGACGTGGACAGAACCAATAATTCACCCCTCCACTTT.